This TCR beta chain was identified during a study of T-cell reconstitution after alpha-beta-depleted transplantation in children. Germline V gene sequence: CDR1 SGHRS, CDR2 YFSETQ. The V and J ends lost 4 bases and 4 bases, in that order; junction bases with no gene match: 6. This CDR3 comprises 14 residues. This clonotype was counted at least ten times. The TCRbeta library incorporated unique molecular identifiers. Using its own MiXCR run on the PCR reads, TCRdb lists one record per CDR3 protein. In the table there are more than 200,000 distinct CDR3 sequences, 9% to 10% of which are singletons. Sequencing used PBMCs from the stem cell graft donor, obtained from the stem cell graft. This TCR was sampled from a human donor who donated a stem cell graft to a child with SCID. This chain uses TRBV5-1 with TRBJ1-1; 8 bases match TRBD1. CDR3 amino acids: CASSLMDRVTEAFF. The CDR3 nucleotides read TGCGCCAGCAGCCTGATGGACAGGGTCACTGAAGCTTTCTTT.